Shown below are 28 T cell receptor beta chains from a single sample sequenced in a study of vaccination and CD4 T cells after COVID-19. Noted treatment: roughly ten-day PBMC culture with coronavirus spike peptide pools or control peptides (ViraFEST assay). The Oncomine TCR Beta short-read assay was applied to DNA of cultured CD4+ T cells. TCRdb processed the PCR reads anew with MiXCR; each CDR3 protein has one entry. The table shows about 6,600 distinct CDR3 sequences, with roughly 50% occurring only once. The antigens these receptors bind are not known. Sequenced sample: CD4+ T cells from blood, cultured in vitro. These receptors were collected from a human donor who had recovered from COVID-19.

The chain has TRBV7-8 and TRBJ2-7; 9 positions match TRBD2. The germline V gene has CDR1 SGHVS and CDR2 FQNEAQ. V was clipped by 2 bases and J by 9 bases; unmatched bases: 14. CDR3 size: 16 residues. CDR3 nucleotides: TGTGCCAGCAGCTTATGGTTAGGCGGGGGGGGCGGCGGGCAGTACTTC. Protein product: CASSLWLGGGGGGQYF.

This chain links TRBV20-1 with TRBJ2-7; 9 bases agree with TRBD1. CDR3 length equals 12 residues. The germline CDR1 and CDR2 sequences are DFQATT and SNEGSKA (reference sequence). V shed 5 bases, J shed 5 bases, and the junction held 4 bases outside the gene matches. The CDR3 nucleotides are TGCAGTGCTGACCGACAGGGGGACGAGCAGTACTTC. Protein: CSADRQGDEQYF.

This chain links TRBV10-3 with TRBJ2-7; 11 bases line up with TRBD2. In germline, CDR1 is ENHRY, CDR2 SYGVKD. This CDR3 spans 17 amino acids. V lost 3 bases, J lost 7 bases, and 14 bases stayed unmatched. This CDR3 is CAISDFSIAGGLGEQYF. CDR3 in DNA: TGTGCCATCAGTGATTTTAGTATAGCGGGGGGGCTGGGAGAGCAGTACTTC.

The chain joins TRBV20-1 to TRBJ1-2, with 8 bases identical to TRBD1. V lost 5 bases to trimming and J lost 3 bases; unmatched junction nucleotides: 8. The CDR3 covers 14 residues. Germline V gene sequence: CDR1 DFQATT, CDR2 SNEGSKA (reference sequence). CDR3 residues: CSADTQGAHYGYTF. The CDR3 DNA reads as TGCAGTGCTGATACTCAGGGGGCCCACTATGGCTACACCTTC.

This clonotype is classed as medium-sized. The V gene is TRBV30, the J gene TRBJ1-6; D is undetermined. The CDR3 loop spans 13 amino acids. Germline loops: CDR1 GTSNPN, CDR2 SVGIG (reference sequence). V dropped 4 bases and J dropped 6 bases, with 10 bases sitting between them. CDR3 residues: CAWTPGGNSPLHF. CDR3 sequence (DNA): TGTGCCTGGACCCCCGGAGGTAATTCACCCCTCCACTTT.

The chain recombines TRBV6-1 with TRBJ1-2; weak D call: TRBD1 (5 bases). Germline V CDR1 and CDR2: MNHNS, SASEGT. V lost 5 bases and J lost 4, with 20 bases in between. The CDR3 runs to 16 residues. CDR3 coding DNA: TGTGCCAGCAGTCAAAGATTTAGGGACCCTCCCTATGGCTACACCTTC. Translated: CASSQRFRDPPYGYTF.

This clonotype has a handful of counts. The rearrangement links TRBV15 to TRBJ2-4; D ambiguous. Germline assignment: CDR1 LNHNV and CDR2 YYDKDF (reference sequence). The CDR3 extends over 12 amino acids. Trimming shortened V by 3 bases and J by 8 bases, and 8 bases separated the two germline ends. This CDR3 reads CATSRGRDIQYF. DNA of the CDR3: TGTGCCACCAGCAGGGGTCGAGACATTCAGTACTTC.

The count of this clonotype is one. This sequence joins TRBV20-1 and TRBJ2-5; TRBD2 might be the D (7 bases). The length of the CDR3 is 16 residues. The ends were cut back, 5 bases at V and 5 bases at J, with 24 bases in the middle. Germline CDR1 is DFQATT and CDR2 is SNEGSKA (reference sequence). CDR3 sequence (DNA): TGCAGTGCTCACAACACCCGAGGGGGGGGGTATGAGACCCAGTACTTC. It yields the protein CSAHNTRGGGYETQYF.

CDR3 amino acids: CASSSQTGATDTQYF. Here the CDR3 DNA reads TGTGCCAGCAGCTCCCAGACAGGGGCAACAGATACGCAGTATTTT. J is TRBJ2-3 and V is TRBV7-2; the match to TRBD1 covers 8 bases. V trimming: 4 bases; J trimming: 3 bases; junction bases outside the gene matches: 6. The CDR3 length is 15 residues. The germline CDR1 and CDR2 sequences are SGHTA and FQGNSA.

The rearrangement joins TRBV2 to TRBJ2-7, with 9 bases matching TRBD2. J was trimmed by 3 bases and V by 5 bases; bases with no gene match: 8. The CDR3 is made up of 15 amino acids. Germline V gives CDR1 SNHLY, CDR2 FYNNEI. The CDR3 DNA sequence: TGTGCCAGCAGTCTTTCGGGACTAGCAAGCTACGAGCAGTACTTC. Its translation: CASSLSGLASYEQYF.

The rearrangement uses TRBV21-1 and TRBJ1-1; TRBD1, the table's D call, lacks a check against the DNA. TRBV21-1 is designated a pseudogene. The CDR3 spans 17 residues. The CDR3 loop is CASSKALSRGPWTEAFF. CDR3 nucleotides: TGTGCCAGCAGCAAAGCGCTTAGCAGGGGGCCGTGGACTGAAGCTTTCTTT.

The V gene is TRBV6-5, the J gene TRBJ1-3; D uncertain. CDR3 length: 15 amino acids. In germline, CDR1 is MNHEY, CDR2 SVGAGI. Trimming shortened V by 4 bases and J by 2 bases, and 12 bases separated the two germline ends. CDR3 nucleotides: TGTGCCAGCAGTTTGAAGGCCCGCCCTGGAAACACCATATATTTT. Protein sequence: CASSLKARPGNTIYF.

There are a few counts of this clonotype. The rearrangement uses TRBV20-1 and TRBJ2-3; tentative D call: TRBD2 (6 bases). The CDR3 spans 15 residues. Germline-derived CDR1 and CDR2 are DFQATT and SNEGSKA (reference sequence). Trimming shortened V by 4 bases and J by 2 bases, and 16 bases separated the two germline ends. The CDR3 DNA reads TGCAGTGCTACCTCAGGTAGCGGTCACACAGATACGCAGTATTTT. Translation gives CSATSGSGHTDTQYF.

The genes are TRBV20-1 and TRBJ1-1; maybe TRBD1 (5 bases). This CDR3 contains 15 residues. CDR1 is DFQATT, CDR2 SNEGSKA, per germline (reference sequence). Trimming took off 6 bases at V and 3 bases at J, with 20 bases between the two ends. CDR3 amino acids: CSASSGGGEDTEAFF. The DNA of the CDR3 is TGCAGTGCCTCCTCGGGTGGAGGGGAGGACACTGAAGCTTTCTTT.

J is TRBJ1-1 and V is TRBV20-1, with D uncertain. CDR1 DFQATT and CDR2 SNEGSKA come from the germline V gene (reference sequence). This CDR3 contains 14 residues. Here the CDR3 DNA reads TGCAGAGCCCGTGGTGGGAGCTTGAACACTGAAGCTTTCTTT. Amino acids: CRARGGSLNTEAFF.

This clonotype was seen a handful of times. This chain links TRBV4-3 with TRBJ1-2, with a possible D match to TRBD1 (6 bases). CDR3 length: 14 amino acids. Germline V CDR1 and CDR2: LGHNA, YSLEER. Trimming took 1 base from V and 2 from J, leaving 8 bases between them. CDR3 amino acids: CASSQVQGNYGYTF. The CDR3 DNA reads TGCGCCAGCAGCCAAGTACAGGGAAACTATGGCTACACCTTC.

This chain uses TRBV6-1 with TRBJ1-5; D uncertain. Per the germline V gene, CDR1 is MNHNS and CDR2 is SASEGT. The CDR3 has 14 amino acids. V was pared by 2 bases and J by 5 bases, with 10 bases between. The DNA for the CDR3 is TGTGCCAGCAGTGAATCGCGCAATTATCAGCCCCAGCATTTT. Its protein product is CASSESRNYQPQHF.

There are a few counts of this clonotype. This sequence joins TRBV20-1 and TRBJ2-1; D gene unclear. From germline, CDR1 is DFQATT and CDR2 SNEGSKA (reference sequence). Trimming took 3 bases from V and 4 from J, leaving 10 bases between them. The CDR3 runs to 13 residues. For the CDR3, the DNA is TGCAGTGCTAGGCCAGTAGGGTACAATGAGCAGTTCTTC. It yields the protein CSARPVGYNEQFF.

V gene TRBV7-9 combines with J gene TRBJ2-2; weak D call: TRBD1 (5 bases). The CDR3 runs 16 residues. The germline V gene has CDR1 SEHNR and CDR2 FQNEAQ (reference sequence). Trimming removed 5 bases at V and 6 bases at J, with 19 bases between. The CDR3 DNA sequence: TGTGCCAGCAGCGATCAGGGATATAAAGGAGCCGGGGAGCTGTTTTTT. Its translation is CASSDQGYKGAGELFF.

By share, this clonotype counts as large. The chain carries TRBV6-1 and TRBJ1-2; D gene uncertain. The CDR3 has 13 residues. Looked up from germline, CDR1 is MNHNS and CDR2 is SASEGT. Trimming shortened V by 2 bases and J by 8 bases, and 12 bases separated the two germline ends. The CDR3: CASSERMDDGYTF. The DNA of the CDR3 is TGTGCCAGCAGTGAAAGAATGGACGACGGCTACACCTTC.

The V gene is TRBV11-3, the J gene TRBJ2-5; a weak D match, TRBD2 (5 bases). This CDR3 spans 15 amino acids. Trimming took 2 bases from V and 2 from J, leaving 12 bases between them. In germline, CDR1 is SGHNT, CDR2 YENEEA. The CDR3 sequence is CASSLLPLVQETQYF. Written as DNA, the CDR3 is TGTGCCAGCAGCTTACTCCCACTAGTTCAAGAGACCCAGTACTTC.

The V and J genes are TRBV20-1 and TRBJ2-7; 10 nucleotides line up with TRBD1. This CDR3 comprises 14 residues. Trimming at V came to 3 bases and at J to 5 bases, leaving 7 bases not matched to a gene. Germline CDR1 DFQATT, CDR2 SNEGSKA (reference sequence). The CDR3 DNA follows: TGCAGTGCTAGGGGACAGACAGGGGGCCACGAGCAGTACTTC. The encoded protein is CSARGQTGGHEQYF.

In this sample, this clonotype is medium-sized (0.01 to 0.1%). The chain joins TRBV6-1 to TRBJ2-7, with TRBD2 matching over 10 bases. Germline V gives CDR1 MNHNS, CDR2 SASEGT. V was clipped by 6 bases and J by 1 base; unmatched bases: 3. CDR3 length: 14 amino acids. The DNA of the CDR3 is TGTGCCAGCAGAGCGGGAGGGAGGTCCTACGAGCAGTACTTC. This gives the protein CASRAGGRSYEQYF.

V is TRBV2 and J is TRBJ1-3, with D possibly TRBD1 on 5 matching bases. CDR1 is SNHLY and CDR2 is FYNNEI in the germline V gene. The V and J ends lost 6 bases and 2 bases respectively, with 11 bases between them. The CDR3 is 14 amino acids. The CDR3 protein is CASRPQGPGNTIYF. DNA of the CDR3: TGTGCCAGCAGACCCCAGGGCCCTGGAAACACCATATATTTT.

V and J are TRBV20-1 and TRBJ2-5; maybe TRBD2 (6 bases). Germline assignment: CDR1 DFQATT and CDR2 SNEGSKA (reference sequence). The CDR3 length is 14 residues. Trimming stripped 4 bases from V and 4 bases from J, with 16 bases between. Here the CDR3 DNA reads TGCAGTGCTATAACCCCGGGGACTGGAGAGACCCAGTACTTC. Residues: CSAITPGTGETQYF.

The rearrangement joins TRBV12-5 to TRBJ1-1; possibly TRBD1 for D (5 bases). The CDR3 spans 13 residues. V gave up 0 bases and J gave up 7 bases, with 9 bases separating them. Germline-derived CDR1 and CDR2 are LGHNT and FRNRAP. CDR3 nucleotides: TGTGCTAGTGGTTTGGTCGGGGGGATTGAAGCTTTCTTT. Protein: CASGLVGGIEAFF.

The V call is TRBV6-1, the J call TRBJ2-3; 13 nucleotides line up with TRBD2. V gave up 6 bases and J gave up 1 base; unmatched junction bases: 22. Germline loops: CDR1 MNHNS, CDR2 SASEGT. There are 22 residues in the CDR3. For the CDR3, the DNA is TGTGCCAGCAGCCCACCGGGGGGCGGGACTAGCGGGGAGTCGTGGGGCACAGATACGCAGTATTTT. Its translation is CASSPPGGGTSGESWGTDTQYF.

This clonotype was counted only a few times. The chain links TRBV2 to TRBJ1-1; D uncertain. The CDR3 runs to 11 residues. Germline V CDR1 and CDR2: SNHLY, FYNNEI. The V end lost 8 bases, the J end lost 3 bases, and 7 bases lay between the germline ends. CDR3 DNA: TGTGCCAGCCGTCGGGACACTGAAGCTTTCTTT. It translates to CASRRDTEAFF.